This T cell receptor beta chain is drawn from a study of blood T cell repertoires in COVID-19. CDR3 length: 17 amino acids. From germline, CDR1 is SGHRS and CDR2 YFSETQ. V lost 2 bases and J lost 0; bases outside the gene matches: 2. Either two negative PCRs, clearance, or symptom resolution qualified Cohort 3 donors as recovered. The protocol was immunoSEQ multiplex PCR, while the TCRdb copy is restricted to in-frame clones and leaves out a portion. The data show some 400,000 clones, with more than 80% seen just once and around 1.1% held by the top ten. Material for sequencing was PBMCs or T cells enriched from blood (not recorded which). The chain recombines TRBV5-1 with TRBJ1-4; 12 nucleotides match TRBD1. This TCR derives from a man younger than 40 who had recovered from COVID-19. The CDR3 coding sequence is TGCGCCAGCAGCTTCGGGACAGGGGGCTCAACTAATGAAAAACTGTTTTTT. Translated: CASSFGTGGSTNEKLFF.